The source of this T cell receptor beta chain is a study of blood T cell repertoires in COVID-19. Study context: Sample material is recorded as cDNA or gDNA derived from T cells, B-cell-depleted T cells, or PBMCs.

Cohort placement rested on clinical history that participants reported themselves. V was pared by 4 bases and J by 3 bases, with 8 bases of the junction left unmatched. Germline CDR1 and CDR2: SEHNR and FQNEAQ (reference sequence). This CDR3 is 16 amino acids long. In the original processing: Amplification of reference gene primers was used by the study to estimate nucleated cell counts. Profiling relied on immunoSEQ multiplex PCR, and the TCRdb table lists in-frame clones only, not all of them. For V, J and clone size, that table is used; D and trimming come from the DNA. Of 100,000 to 150,000 clones in the sample, roughly four fifths are singletons; the top ten hold about 2.6%.

The sequenced sample consisted of PBMCs or T cells enriched from blood (not recorded which). The chain recombines TRBV7-9 with TRBJ1-4, with 7 positions matching TRBD1. The TCR originated in a man aged 40-50 years with acute COVID-19. CDR3 residues: CASSSPWTGPNEKLFF. Here the CDR3 DNA reads TGTGCCAGCAGCTCCCCTTGGACAGGCCCTAATGAAAAACTGTTTTTT.